A single sample gave rise to the 23 T cell receptor beta chains below, sequenced in a study of blood T cells in healthy people across ages. Combining a sample-barcoded 5' primer with a J-beta primer mix, a second PCR ran for about 6 to 11 cycles. TCRdb passed the 5' RACE reads through MiXCR, listing each CDR3 protein once. The table includes about 640,000 distinct CDR3 sequences, about 30% detected once. The sample consisted of blood. These receptor sequences come from a woman aged 80 or over in good health.

In its sample, this clonotype was seen many times. The gene calls are TRBV7-8 and TRBJ2-1; D remains unclear. The CDR3 is 14 residues long. Germline CDR1 is SGHVS and CDR2 is FQNEAQ. The germline V and J ends were trimmed by 1 base and 5 bases, with 9 bases remaining between them. The CDR3 nucleotides are TGTGCCAGCAGCTTAGGTGAGCGCAACAATGAGCAGTTCTTC. The encoded protein is CASSLGERNNEQFF.

This clonotype was seen at least ten times. The genes are TRBV6-2 or TRBV6-3 and TRBJ1-5, with 9 bases fitting TRBD1. Germline loops: CDR1 MNHEY, CDR2 SVGEGT. V lost 11 bases, J lost 6 bases, and 14 bases stayed unmatched. This CDR3 has 15 amino acids. CDR3 amino acids: CAEGRVQGAGQPQHF. CDR3 sequence (DNA): TGTGCCGAGGGACGTGTACAGGGGGCTGGTCAGCCCCAGCATTTT.

At least ten counts were recorded for this clonotype. The chain recombines TRBV5-4 with TRBJ1-2; TRBD1 matches 7 bases. CDR1 SGHNT and CDR2 YYREEE come from the germline V gene (reference sequence). The ends lost 1 base at V and 1 base at J; junction bases unmatched: 1. CDR3 length: 14 residues. The CDR3 DNA follows: TGTGCCAGCAGCTTGACAGGGGATAACTATGGCTACACCTTC. Translation gives CASSLTGDNYGYTF.

The chain couples TRBV7-2 to TRBJ2-5; D ambiguous. The DNA end lines up better with TRBJ2-7; the J call may be wrong. Germline V CDR1 and CDR2: SGHTA, FQGNSA. CDR3 size: 13 residues. CDR3: CASSTTMSYEQYF. The CDR3 nucleotides read TGTGCCAGCAGCACGACAATGAGCTACGAGCAGTACTTC.

The table lists this clonotype with many counts. The V gene is TRBV6-2 or TRBV6-3, the J gene TRBJ2-1; D ambiguous. The CDR3 covers 11 residues. CDR1 MNHEY and CDR2 SVGEGT come from the germline V gene. Trimming left V 2 bases short and J 8 bases short, with 4 bases between. The CDR3 DNA reads as TGTGCCAGCAGTTACCCGGATGAGCAGTTCTTC. Amino acids: CASSYPDEQFF.

This clonotype has a count of ten or more. J is TRBJ2-1 and V is TRBV3-1; D ambiguous. This CDR3 is 13 amino acids long. V was clipped by 3 bases and J by 5 bases, with 8 bases between them. Germline loops: CDR1 LGHDT, CDR2 YNNKEL (reference sequence). In nucleotides, the CDR3 is TGTGCCAGCAGCCAGGATCTTAACAATGAGCAGTTCTTC. It is translated as CASSQDLNNEQFF.

This clonotype was counted a few times. The chain links TRBV18 to TRBJ2-7; 8 bases fit TRBD1. The germline V gene encodes CDR1 KGHSH and CDR2 LQKENI. The CDR3 sequence is 15 residues long. Losses at the gene ends were 3 bases for V and 3 bases for J; bases not matched to a gene: 7. For the CDR3, the DNA is TGTGCCAGCTCACCCCAGGGGGCGAGTCTCTACGAGCAGTACTTC. This encodes CASSPQGASLYEQYF. Variable domain in full (rest from reference TRBV18 and TRBJ2-7): NAGVMQNPRHLVRRRGQEARLRCSPMKGHSHVYWYRQLPEEGLKFMVYLQKENIIDESGMPKERFSAEFPKEGPSILRIQQVVRGDSAAYFCASSPQGASLYEQYFGPGTRLTVT.

This clonotype came up many times. V is TRBV5-1 and J is TRBJ2-5; 10 nucleotides agree with TRBD1. V gave up 4 bases and J gave up 1 base; unmatched junction bases: 10. Germline-derived CDR1 and CDR2 are SGHRS and YFSETQ. The CDR3 is made up of 17 amino acids. DNA for the CDR3: TGCGCCAGCAGCAGCGGGACAGGGGTATGGGGCCAAGAGACCCAGTACTTC. Protein product: CASSSGTGVWGQETQYF.

This clonotype was counted ten times or more. The V call is TRBV7-2, the J call TRBJ2-1, with 8 bases lining up with TRBD2. The ends lost 3 bases at V and 9 bases at J; junction bases unmatched: 4. Germline assignment: CDR1 SGHTA and CDR2 FQGNSA. This CDR3 is built from 13 residues. This CDR3 reads CASSLGLAGEQFF. CDR3 DNA: TGTGCCAGCAGCTTGGGGCTAGCGGGTGAGCAGTTCTTC.

The chain employs TRBV29-1 and TRBJ1-2; 7 bases line up with TRBD1. V lost 3 bases to trimming and J lost 8 bases; unmatched junction nucleotides: 6. CDR1 and CDR2 (germline): SQVTM, ANQGSEA. This CDR3 comprises 12 residues. The CDR3 reads CSVDRQGEGYTF. The DNA for the CDR3 is TGCAGCGTTGATCGACAGGGAGAAGGCTACACCTTC.

This clonotype was detected ten times or more. The chain recombines TRBV27 with TRBJ2-3; 7 bases line up with TRBD2. CDR1 is MNHEY and CDR2 is SMNVEV in the germline V gene (reference sequence). The CDR3 is 12 residues long. Trimming cost V 1 base and J 9 bases; bases outside gene matches: 1. As DNA, the CDR3 is TGTGCCAGCAGTTTATGGGGGGGGACGCAGTATTTT. Residues: CASSLWGGTQYF.

Sample share makes this clonotype medium-sized (0.01 to 0.1%). V gene TRBV28 combines with J gene TRBJ1-5; possible D gene TRBD1, 6 bases. Germline V CDR1 and CDR2: MDHEN, SYDVKM. Trimming shortened V by 6 bases and J by 7 bases, and 19 bases separated the two germline ends. The CDR3 covers 15 residues. The CDR3 region has the DNA TGTGCCAGCAGACGAACAGGGCGGAGAAGGCAGCCCCAGCATTTT. It yields the protein CASRRTGRRRQPQHF.

This clonotype was recorded many times. V usage is TRBV18 and J usage is TRBJ2-7; possibly TRBD2 for D (5 bases). There are 14 residues in the CDR3. Trimming left V 2 bases short and J 7 bases short, with 15 bases between. Germline V gene data show CDR1 as KGHSH and CDR2 as LQKENI. The DNA of the CDR3 is TGTGCCAGCTCACCAAATCCGAGGGTTCGGGAGCAGTACTTC. This translates into CASSPNPRVREQYF.

The chain combines TRBV2 with TRBJ1-1; D not certain. The CDR3 sequence is 12 residues long. V dropped 2 bases and J dropped 7 bases, with 8 bases sitting between them. Per the germline V gene, CDR1 is SNHLY and CDR2 is FYNNEI. CDR3 nucleotide sequence: TGTGCCAGCAGTGAACTCGGCGGTGAAGCTTTCTTT. This sequence encodes CASSELGGEAFF.

V usage is TRBV6-5 and J usage is TRBJ1-5; D is possibly TRBD1 (5 bases). V was cut by 7 bases and J by 6 bases, with 13 bases left in between. Per germline, CDR1 MNHEY and CDR2 SVGAGI. The CDR3 is 13 residues long. The CDR3 loop is CASTDGRGQPQHF. Here the CDR3 DNA reads TGTGCCAGCACCGACGGGAGGGGTCAGCCCCAGCATTTT.

The sample holds many counts of this clonotype. The V call is TRBV10-3, the J call TRBJ2-4; 8 positions match TRBD1. The CDR3 runs to 14 residues. The ends lost 5 bases at V and 5 bases at J; junction bases unmatched: 5. The germline CDR1 and CDR2 sequences are ENHRY and SYGVKD. CDR3 region: CAISLGQGENIQYF. The CDR3 nucleotides are TGTGCCATCAGTTTAGGACAGGGCGAAAACATTCAGTACTTC.

In this sample, this clonotype turned up many times. The gene calls are TRBV7-2 and TRBJ2-7; D unresolved. There are 16 residues in the CDR3. CDR1 is SGHTA and CDR2 is FQGNSA in the germline V gene. The V end was cut by 0 bases, the J end by 2 bases, with 14 bases between. The CDR3 loop is CASSLAGLRSTYEQYF. The CDR3 nucleotides read TGTGCCAGCAGCTTAGCGGGCCTGCGGAGTACCTACGAGCAGTACTTC. Full variable domain (rest looked up from reference TRBV7-2 and TRBJ2-7): GAGVSQSPSNKVTEKGKDVELRCDPISGHTALYWYRQSLGQGLEFLIYFQGNSAPDKSGLPSDRFSAERTGGSVSTLTIQRTQQEDSAVYLCASSLAGLRSTYEQYFGPGTRLTVT.

In the case of this clonotype: A read error may be the cause here, since a much bigger clone is one base away. The chain uses TRBV12-3 or TRBV12-4 and TRBJ1-1; 7 bases agree with TRBD1. V gave up 6 bases and J gave up 7 bases; unmatched junction bases: 11. CDR3 size: 14 residues. CDR3 nucleotides: TGTGCCAGCAGGCCGACAGGGCATTCAGGTGAAGCTTTCTTT. It codes for CASRPTGHSGEAFF.

This clonotype turned up a few times. The V gene is TRBV28, the J gene TRBJ1-6, with a weak D call TRBD1 (5 bases). The V end was cut by 5 bases, the J end by 7 bases, with 15 bases between. The CDR3 covers 15 residues. Germline lookup yields CDR1 MDHEN and CDR2 SYDVKM. The CDR3 loop is CASSVQVTTNSPLHF. CDR3 nucleotides: TGTGCCAGCAGTGTACAGGTGACGACGAATTCACCCCTCCACTTT.

This clonotype has at least ten counts. This rearrangement joins TRBV24-1 to TRBJ2-1; 8 bases are shared with TRBD1. J lost 8 bases, V lost 3 bases, and 8 bases had no gene match. CDR1 and CDR2 (germline): KGHDR, SFDVKD. CDR3 length: 15 amino acids. This CDR3 reads CATSDGQGWAHEQFF. DNA of the CDR3: TGTGCCACCAGTGATGGACAGGGATGGGCGCATGAGCAGTTCTTC.

This clonotype was counted at least ten times. The chain is built from TRBV20-1 and TRBJ1-4; D is possibly TRBD1 (5 bases). V dropped 6 bases and J dropped 7 bases, with 21 bases sitting between them. The CDR3 extends over 15 amino acids. CDR1 is DFQATT and CDR2 is SNEGSKA in the germline V gene (reference sequence). Here the CDR3 reads CSAKAPKFGAEKLFF. CDR3 DNA sequence: TGCAGTGCCAAGGCCCCCAAGTTTGGGGCTGAAAAACTGTTTTTT.

This clonotype was observed many times. The gene calls are TRBV10-3 and TRBJ2-3; no clear D gene. Germline V gene sequence: CDR1 ENHRY, CDR2 SYGVKD. The CDR3 extends over 14 amino acids. Trimming removed 10 bases from V and 0 bases from J, with 14 bases in between. As DNA, the CDR3 is TGTGCCACGCAGGACCATCCTAGCACAGATACGCAGTATTTT. Its protein is CATQDHPSTDTQYF.

The chain links TRBV7-8 to TRBJ2-5; D is ambiguous. Germline lookup yields CDR1 SGHVS and CDR2 FQNEAQ. The CDR3 spans 16 residues. Trimming left V 0 bases short and J 4 bases short, with 15 bases between. The CDR3 DNA sequence: TGTGCCAGCAGCTTAGCCCAGGCCCCTCGAGGAGAGACCCAGTACTTC. Protein product: CASSLAQAPRGETQYF.